The 32 T cell receptor beta chains in this list originate from one sample, sequenced in a study of beta chain features in type 1 diabetes. Expressed TCRB transcripts were sequenced because the isolated RNA had all been reverse transcribed beforehand. The assay was immunoSEQ multiplex PCR, and TCRdb's table has in-frame clones only and misses some. The sample yields around 650,000 clones, around 12% seen once. Study results and limitations: Across all four CD4+ subsets, people with type 1 diabetes showed modestly shorter TCRB CDR3s.

Their target antigens are unknown. Sequencing input: naive CD4+ T cells from blood. The receptors here all came from a man aged 25-45 years with type 1 diabetes.

The chain carries TRBV7-2 and TRBJ1-2; D is possibly TRBD1 (6 bases). In germline, CDR1 is SGHTA, CDR2 FQGNSA. Between the trimmed V and J ends, which lost 3 bases and 7 bases, there was a span of 18 bases. The CDR3 is 15 amino acids. This CDR3 reads CASSLSRDIYGGYTF. CDR3 bases: TGTGCCAGCAGCTTGTCCCGGGACATTTATGGTGGCTACACCTTC.

This clone was observed a few times. V gene TRBV4-1 combines with J gene TRBJ2-5; possible D gene TRBD1, 5 bases. Germline CDR1 and CDR2: MGHRA and YSYEKL. The CDR3 totals 15 residues. Trimming pared 4 bases from V and 1 base from J, leaving 13 bases between. For the CDR3, the DNA is TGCGCCAGCAGCCCTATCAGGGTCCTCCAAGAGACCCAGTACTTC. Its protein is CASSPIRVLQETQYF.

The rearrangement joins TRBV19 to TRBJ2-1; TRBD1 is a possible D gene (6 bases). Germline CDR1 LNHDA, CDR2 SQIVND (reference sequence). The CDR3 length is 16 residues. Trimming removed 4 bases at V and 2 bases at J, with 15 bases between. This chain's CDR3 is CASSKGQLNTYNEQFF. The CDR3 DNA is TGTGCCAGTAGTAAGGGACAACTCAACACCTACAATGAGCAGTTCTTC.

This clone was seen a handful of times. The chain has TRBV27 and TRBJ2-1; 9 positions match TRBD2. This CDR3 contains 14 residues. Germline assignment: CDR1 MNHEY and CDR2 SMNVEV (reference sequence). Trimming cost V 1 base and J 9 bases; bases outside gene matches: 4. The CDR3 sequence: CASSLWVAGAEQFF. The CDR3 DNA sequence: TGTGCCAGCAGTTTATGGGTAGCGGGGGCTGAGCAGTTCTTC.

This chain links TRBV7-9 with TRBJ1-6; D not certain. Germline lookup yields CDR1 SEHNR and CDR2 FQNEAQ (reference sequence). V was pared by 2 bases and J by 14 bases, with 10 bases between. This CDR3 is 12 amino acids long. This CDR3 is CASSLSSSALHF. The DNA for the CDR3 is TGTGCCAGCAGCTTATCCTCATCGGCCCTCCACTTT.

This clone was detected only a few times. V usage is TRBV5-1 and J usage is TRBJ2-3; D is unclear. Deletions cut 0 bases from V and 0 bases from J, with 11 bases between. Per germline, CDR1 SGHRS and CDR2 YFSETQ. The CDR3 has 16 amino acids. The chain's CDR3 is CASSLAGAVSTDTQYF. The CDR3 nucleotides are TGCGCCAGCAGCTTGGCCGGAGCAGTTAGCACAGATACGCAGTATTTT.

V and J are TRBV10-1 and TRBJ2-2; D not resolved. Trimming removed 3 bases at V and 0 bases at J, with 8 bases between. The CDR3 covers 15 residues. The germline V gene has CDR1 WNHNN and CDR2 SYGVQD (reference sequence). DNA for the CDR3: TGCGCCAGCAGTGACGCGGCCGCGAACACCGGGGAGCTGTTTTTT. It encodes CASSDAAANTGELFF.

The gene calls are TRBV5-4 and TRBJ2-2, with 7 bases matching TRBD1. Germline CDR1 SGHNT, CDR2 YYREEE (reference sequence). This CDR3 is built from 15 residues. Trimming at V came to 5 bases and at J to 2 bases, leaving 6 bases not matched to a gene. As DNA, the CDR3 is TGTGCCAGCAGACTTGGGACAGTCAACACCGGGGAGCTGTTTTTT. Its translation: CASRLGTVNTGELFF.

The sample holds a few counts of this clone. This sequence joins TRBV28 and TRBJ1-2; 7 bases match TRBD1. CDR1 MDHEN and CDR2 SYDVKM come from the germline V gene. The V segment lost 6 bases and the J segment 0 bases; nucleotides outside the gene matches: 4. This CDR3 spans 14 amino acids. CDR3 nucleotide sequence: TGTGCCAGCAGAGGAGGGGGCTCTAACTATGGCTACACCTTC. It encodes CASRGGGSNYGYTF.

Only a few counts were recorded for this clone. J is TRBJ2-5 and V is TRBV29-1; TRBD2 is a possible D gene (6 bases). Germline loops: CDR1 SQVTM, CDR2 ANQGSEA. This CDR3 is 14 amino acids long. V was shortened by 3 bases and J by 5 bases, with 16 bases between the two germline ends. The CDR3 nucleotides are TGCAGCGTTGAGGGACTGGATCCCGGGGAGACCCAGTACTTC. It specifies CSVEGLDPGETQYF.

The chain carries TRBV5-1 and TRBJ2-3; 12 nucleotides match TRBD2. The CDR3 length is 17 residues. After removal of 3 bases from V and 5 bases from J, the junction contained 10 bases not matched to a gene. The germline V gene encodes CDR1 SGHRS and CDR2 YFSETQ. CDR3 amino acids: CASSSRTSGVTQDTQYF. The CDR3 DNA follows: TGCGCCAGCAGCTCGCGGACTAGCGGGGTGACCCAAGATACGCAGTATTTT.

This clone was seen a handful of times. The chain links TRBV18 to TRBJ2-7; D is uncertain. Germline V gene data show CDR1 as KGHSH and CDR2 as LQKENI. Trimming removed 2 bases at V and 6 bases at J, with 14 bases between. The CDR3 runs 14 residues. CDR3: CASSPASTRSEQYF. The CDR3 bases are TGTGCCAGCTCACCAGCGTCGACGCGATCCGAGCAGTACTTC.

This clone was detected a few times. The chain links TRBV23-1 to TRBJ2-7, with D maybe TRBD2 (5 bases). TRBV23-1 is sorted into the ORF group, with uncertain function. Between the trimmed V and J ends, which lost 8 bases and 6 bases, there was a span of 23 bases. This CDR3 has 15 amino acids. This chain's CDR3 is CASCRRSGNACEQYF. The CDR3, as DNA: TGCGCCAGCTGCCGAAGATCGGGGAACGCGTGCGAGCAGTACTTC.

V and J are TRBV6-1 and TRBJ2-1; 11 bases are a match to TRBD2. V was clipped by 4 bases and J by 9 bases; unmatched bases: 11. CDR3 length: 16 amino acids. Germline V CDR1 and CDR2: MNHNS, SASEGT. The CDR3 protein is CASSGPVAGGPGEQFF. CDR3 nucleotide sequence: TGTGCCAGCAGTGGTCCGGTAGCGGGGGGGCCTGGTGAGCAGTTCTTC.

This clone was counted between two and nine times. The chain carries TRBV7-3 and TRBJ1-4; D possibly corresponds to TRBD1 (6 bases). The germline CDR1 and CDR2 sequences are SGHTA and FQGTGA. This CDR3 spans 13 amino acids. With 5 bases removed from V and 4 bases from J, the gap between germline ends came to 8 bases. The CDR3 coding sequence is TGTGCCAGCAGCATCAGGGGTAATGAAAAACTGTTTTTT. Translated: CASSIRGNEKLFF.

This clone has a handful of counts. The V gene is TRBV5-1, the J gene TRBJ2-1; TRBD1 might be the D (5 bases). Germline CDR1 reads SGHRS; CDR2 reads YFSETQ. V was clipped by 2 bases and J by 1 base, with 10 bases between them. CDR3 length: 15 amino acids. This chain's CDR3 is CASSLGVGSYNEQFF. In DNA form, the CDR3 reads TGCGCCAGCAGCTTAGGGGTGGGTTCCTACAATGAGCAGTTCTTC.

This clone has more than one count but fewer than ten. The same CDR3 is also encoded by other DNA sequences in this sample. This chain uses TRBV28 with TRBJ1-5; D is ambiguous. Trimming stripped 5 bases from V and 0 bases from J, with 5 bases between. The CDR3 is 13 residues long. The germline CDR1 and CDR2 sequences are MDHEN and SYDVKM. CDR3 loop: CASSRDSNQPQHF. CDR3 nucleotides: TGTGCCAGCAGTCGCGATAGCAATCAGCCCCAGCATTTT.

The chain couples TRBV7-2 to TRBJ1-5; 8 bases map to TRBD1. CDR3 length equals 16 residues. The J segment lost 5 bases and the V segment lost 3 bases, leaving 9 bases of the junction unmatched. Germline V gene data show CDR1 as SGHTA and CDR2 as FQGNSA. CDR3 sequence: CASSLDGTGYYQPQHF. CDR3 sequence (DNA): TGTGCCAGCAGCTTGGACGGGACAGGTTACTATCAGCCCCAGCATTTT.

This clone was detected only a few times. The CDR3 DNA follows: TGTGCCAGCCGCCCGGGACAGCCCACAGATACGCAGTATTTT. Translation: CASRPGQPTDTQYF. The chain couples TRBV7-2 to TRBJ2-3, with 7 bases identical to TRBD1. CDR3 length: 14 residues. Unmatched junction bases numbered 7, after V lost 8 bases and J lost 2 bases. CDR1 is SGHTA and CDR2 is FQGNSA in the germline V gene.

This chain links TRBV9 with TRBJ1-1, with D maybe TRBD1 (5 bases). This CDR3 is built from 16 residues. Trimming pared 5 bases from V and 4 bases from J, leaving 21 bases between. In germline, CDR1 is SGDLS, CDR2 YYNGEE. CDR3 sequence: CASRAGEGRPGTEAFF. CDR3 sequence (DNA): TGTGCCAGCAGAGCGGGGGAGGGACGCCCGGGCACTGAAGCTTTCTTT.

This clone showed up just a few times. V is TRBV4-3 and J is TRBJ1-6, with TRBD1 matching over 7 bases. V shed 4 bases and J 10 bases; nucleotides not matched to a gene: 16. The germline gives CDR1 LGHNA, CDR2 YSLEER. The CDR3 runs 17 residues. CDR3 sequence (DNA): TGCGCCAGCAGCCTAGAGACAGGGAACCTTTTCTGGTCACCCCTCCACTTT. Residues: CASSLETGNLFWSPLHF.

This clone appeared a few times. This sequence joins TRBV5-4 and TRBJ2-5; no reliable D call. Germline V gene lookup returns CDR1 SGHNT and CDR2 YYREEE (reference sequence). This CDR3 is 14 amino acids long. Trimming pared 2 bases from V and 5 bases from J, leaving 13 bases between. The CDR3 sequence: CASSFNRGRETQYF. The CDR3 DNA reads as TGTGCCAGCAGCTTTAATCGCGGACGGGAGACCCAGTACTTC. Looking up the rest from reference TRBV5-4 and TRBJ2-5 gives the full variable domain: ETGVTQSPTHLIKTRGQQVTLRCSSQSGHNTVSWYQQALGQGPQFIFQYYREEENGRGNFPPRFSGLQFPNYSSELNVNALELDDSALYLCASSFNRGRETQYFGPGTRLLVL.

This clone was observed a handful of times. The gene calls are TRBV9 and TRBJ1-3; TRBD1 is a possible D gene (6 bases). Per germline, CDR1 SGDLS and CDR2 YYNGEE. This CDR3 has 14 amino acids. Trimming removed 6 bases from V and 0 bases from J, with 10 bases in between. CDR3 residues: CASKGGSSGNTIYF. Here the CDR3 DNA reads TGTGCCAGCAAGGGGGGCAGCTCTGGAAACACCATATATTTT.

The chain links TRBV7-9 to TRBJ2-1; tentative D call: TRBD2 (5 bases). Trimming cost V 0 bases and J 9 bases, with 12 bases left between them. This CDR3 has 14 residues. From germline, CDR1 is SEHNR and CDR2 FQNEAQ (reference sequence). The CDR3 loop reads CASSLAASSLEQFF. The DNA of the CDR3 is TGTGCCAGCAGCTTAGCGGCTAGCTCTCTTGAGCAGTTCTTC.

V and J are TRBV7-2 and TRBJ1-2; the D gene is possibly TRBD1 (6 bases). The V and J ends lost 7 bases and 6 bases respectively, with 15 bases between them. Germline loops: CDR1 SGHTA, CDR2 FQGNSA. The CDR3 is 13 residues long. The CDR3: CASTLRGADGYTF. CDR3 nucleotide sequence: TGTGCCAGCACCCTACGGGGGGCGGATGGCTACACCTTC.

There are a few counts of this clone. The chain joins TRBV29-1 to TRBJ2-1, with 7 nucleotides matching TRBD2. V shed 4 bases and J 8 bases; nucleotides not matched to a gene: 20. CDR3 length: 17 residues. CDR1 and CDR2 (germline): SQVTM, ANQGSEA. Here the CDR3 reads CSVVKPAGVLGGDEQFF. The CDR3 nucleotides read TGCAGCGTTGTCAAACCCGCGGGGGTACTGGGAGGGGATGAGCAGTTCTTC.

For the CDR3, the DNA is TGTGCCAGCAGCTTACTGAATAGGGACAGGGGTAATGAGCAGTTCTTC. Translated: CASSLLNRDRGNEQFF. This chain uses TRBV7-9 with TRBJ2-1, with TRBD1 matching over 10 bases. V shed 2 bases, J shed 7 bases, and the junction held 8 bases outside the gene matches. This CDR3 comprises 16 residues. The germline V gene has CDR1 SEHNR and CDR2 FQNEAQ (reference sequence).

This clone was observed a handful of times. The chain has TRBV19 and TRBJ1-2; TRBD1 matches 7 bases. The CDR3 consists of 15 residues. The germline CDR1 and CDR2 sequences are LNHDA and SQIVND (reference sequence). V gave up 8 bases and J gave up 6 bases; unmatched junction bases: 15. Here the CDR3 DNA reads TGTGCCAGTCACCACCCACAGACAGGGAAAGATGGCTACACCTTC. Translated, it gives CASHHPQTGKDGYTF.

The J gene is TRBJ1-2, the V gene TRBV9, with 8 bases that match TRBD1. In germline, CDR1 is SGDLS, CDR2 YYNGEE. The CDR3 length is 16 residues. J was trimmed by 4 bases and V by 0 bases; bases with no gene match: 8. Written as DNA, the CDR3 is TGTGCCAGCAGCGTAGGTGGGACAGGTCTTCCCTATGGCTACACCTTC. Translated, it gives CASSVGGTGLPYGYTF.

This clone appeared a few times. This chain uses TRBV5-4 with TRBJ1-5; possibly TRBD1 for D (5 bases). The germline CDR1 and CDR2 sequences are SGHNT and YYREEE (reference sequence). This CDR3 spans 15 amino acids. V was pared by 0 bases and J by 2 bases, with 9 bases between. The CDR3 reads CASSLDGGGNQPQHF. The CDR3 coding sequence is TGTGCCAGCAGCTTGGACGGGGGTGGCAATCAGCCCCAGCATTTT.

CDR3 nucleotide sequence: TGTGCCAGCAGCCCCGGCCCTCGCAACTACACCTTC. Translating it yields CASSPGPRNYTF. The genes are TRBV7-2 and TRBJ1-2; D is ambiguous. Germline CDR1 is SGHTA and CDR2 is FQGNSA. The CDR3 is made up of 12 amino acids. Trimming stripped 5 bases from V and 10 bases from J, with 14 bases between.

This clone was seen only a few times. The chain carries TRBV4-2 and TRBJ2-2; the match to TRBD1 covers 7 bases. Germline V lookup: CDR1 LGHNA, CDR2 YNFKEQ. The CDR3 sequence is 17 residues long. With 1 base clipped from V and 4 bases from J, the junction kept 9 bases outside the gene matches. The CDR3: CASSQVLSGQSTGELFF. The CDR3 DNA reads as TGTGCCAGCAGCCAAGTTTTGTCGGGACAGAGCACCGGGGAGCTGTTTTTT.